The 15 T cell receptor beta chains below were found in one sample sequenced in a study of identifying expanded T cells in peripheral blood. Generated by immunoSEQ multiplex PCR, the TCRdb table keeps only in-frame clones and is missing some. The data contain around 100,000 clones, around 88% of them seen just once; the ten biggest clones take up approximately 18%. Sequencing was done on a sample of blood. The source of these receptors is a person aged 18 to 69 in good health.

This chain joins TRBV5-4 and TRBJ2-5, with D hard to call. This CDR3 is 15 amino acids long. Trimming removed 4 bases at V and 1 base at J, with 14 bases between. CDR1 is SGHNT and CDR2 is YYREEE in the germline V gene (reference sequence). CDR3 protein: CASSHETRSQETQYF. The CDR3 DNA sequence: TGTGCCAGCAGCCATGAAACCAGGTCCCAAGAGACCCAGTACTTC.

This clone was seen only once. This rearrangement joins TRBV27 to TRBJ1-4; a weak D match, TRBD1 (6 bases). Germline assignment: CDR1 MNHEY and CDR2 SMNVEV (reference sequence). The length of the CDR3 is 15 residues. V was clipped by 0 bases and J by 7 bases, with 12 bases between them. This CDR3 is CASSLSQGWGEKLFF. Here the CDR3 DNA reads TGTGCCAGCAGTTTATCGCAGGGGTGGGGTGAAAAACTGTTTTTT.

V gene TRBV7-9 combines with J gene TRBJ1-1; D remains unclear. The CDR3 runs 14 residues. From germline, CDR1 is SEHNR and CDR2 FQNEAQ (reference sequence). The V gene lost 5 bases and the J gene lost 2 bases, with 12 bases spanning the gap. CDR3 bases: TGTGCCAGCAGCCTTAACAGCCCTAACACTGAAGCTTTCTTT. Its translation: CASSLNSPNTEAFF. Drawing the rest from reference TRBV7-9 and TRBJ1-1, the complete variable domain is DTGVSQNPRHKITKRGQNVTFRCDPISEHNRLYWYRQTLGQGPEFLTYFQNEAQLEKSRLLSDRFSAERPKGSFSTLEIQRTEQGDSAMYLCASSLNSPNTEAFFGQGTRLTVV.

The rearrangement links TRBV27 to TRBJ1-2; D not certain. The CDR3 covers 17 residues. V lost 2 bases to trimming and J lost 7 bases, with 23 bases between them. Germline loops: CDR1 MNHEY, CDR2 SMNVEV (reference sequence). The CDR3, as DNA: TGTGCCAGCAGTTTAAGGAGGACCGGCCGTTTTGTTGGTGGCTACACCTTC. This codes for CASSLRRTGRFVGGYTF.

A single count supports this clone. The chain combines TRBV5-3 with TRBJ1-2, with D perhaps matching TRBD1 (5 bases). TRBV5-3 carries the ORF label, with uncertain function. The ends were cut back, 0 bases at V and 7 bases at J, with 10 bases in the middle. The CDR3 has 13 residues. Here the CDR3 reads CARSLEAGSGYTF. Written as DNA, the CDR3 is TGTGCCAGAAGCTTGGAGGCAGGGAGTGGCTACACCTTC.

The chain carries TRBV19 and TRBJ1-5, with no clear D. The CDR3 sequence is 16 residues long. V was shortened by 5 bases and J by 2 bases, with 16 bases between the two germline ends. Germline loops: CDR1 LNHDA, CDR2 SQIVND (reference sequence). CDR3 loop: CASSYDGDRGNQPQHF. The CDR3 DNA reads as TGTGCCAGTAGTTATGACGGCGATAGGGGCAATCAGCCCCAGCATTTT.

The chain uses TRBV6-1 and TRBJ1-2; no clear D gene. Trimming pared 8 bases from V and 0 bases from J, leaving 10 bases between. Germline values: CDR1 MNHNS, CDR2 SASEGT. This CDR3 has 13 amino acids. DNA for the CDR3: TGTGCCAGCGCCTCCCAAGCTAACTATGGCTACACCTTC. As protein: CASASQANYGYTF.

The CDR3 spells CASSYGYNYGYTF. The CDR3, as DNA: TGTGCCAGCAGTTATGGGTATAACTATGGCTACACCTTC. The V and J genes are TRBV6-6 and TRBJ1-2; no clear D. The CDR3 contains 13 residues. Trimming took off 3 bases at V and 1 base at J, with 6 bases between the two ends. The V gene's germline CDR1 is MNHNY and CDR2 SVGAGI (reference sequence).

The chain joins TRBV30 to TRBJ2-3, with D tentatively TRBD1 or TRBD2 (5 bases each). CDR3 length: 16 amino acids. Trimming removed 0 bases from V and 4 bases from J, with 17 bases in between. From germline, CDR1 is GTSNPN and CDR2 SVGIG (reference sequence). Here the CDR3 DNA reads TGTGCCTGGAGTGTACTGAGGGGCGCAGGTTCAGATACGCAGTATTTT. Translation: CAWSVLRGAGSDTQYF.

The V gene is TRBV5-6, the J gene TRBJ2-7; the D is unclear. Looked up from germline, CDR1 is SGHDT and CDR2 is YYEEEE. The CDR3 sequence is 15 residues long. Trimming pared 3 bases from V and 1 base from J, leaving 14 bases between. Here the CDR3 reads CASSYATGGSYEQYF. The CDR3 DNA is TGTGCCAGCAGCTACGCCACTGGCGGTTCCTACGAGCAGTACTTC. Variable domain in full (rest from reference TRBV5-6 and TRBJ2-7): DAGVTQSPTHLIKTRGQQVTLRCSPKSGHDTVSWYQQALGQGPQFIFQYYEEEERQRGNFPDRFSGHQFPNYSSELNVNALLLGDSALYLCASSYATGGSYEQYFGPGTRLTVT.

The chain combines TRBV28 with TRBJ2-7; D is undetermined. CDR1 and CDR2 (germline): MDHEN, SYDVKM. This CDR3 spans 11 amino acids. The V end lost 3 bases, the J end lost 7 bases, and 7 bases lay between the germline ends. The DNA of the CDR3 is TGTGCCAGCAGTTTTGTACGGGAGCAGTACTTC. Translated, it gives CASSFVREQYF.

The chain recombines TRBV27 with TRBJ2-7, with 11 bases matching TRBD2. Germline V gene lookup returns CDR1 MNHEY and CDR2 SMNVEV (reference sequence). This CDR3 is built from 15 residues. V shed 6 bases and J 3 bases; nucleotides not matched to a gene: 7. The CDR3 protein is CASSPGTSGHYEQYF. The DNA of the CDR3 is TGTGCCAGCAGCCCCGGGACTAGCGGACACTACGAGCAGTACTTC.

This clone has a single count. As DNA, the CDR3 is TGTGCCAGCAGCAATTGGGGAAACTACGAGCAGTACTTC. Its translation is CASSNWGNYEQYF. J is TRBJ2-7 and V is TRBV21-1. TRBV21-1 is a known pseudogene. CDR3 length: 13 amino acids.

V is TRBV19 and J is TRBJ1-5, with 9 bases fitting TRBD1. The CDR3 contains 17 residues. Trimming at V came to 0 bases and at J to 5 bases, leaving 8 bases not matched to a gene. Germline V gives CDR1 LNHDA, CDR2 SQIVND (reference sequence). The CDR3 coding sequence is TGTGCCAGTAGTATAGACCTCTTCACAGGGGGCGATCAGCCCCAGCATTTT. Protein product: CASSIDLFTGGDQPQHF.

This chain links TRBV7-2 with TRBJ2-4; weak D call: TRBD1 (5 bases). Germline lookup yields CDR1 SGHTA and CDR2 FQGNSA. This CDR3 has 16 amino acids. The V end was cut by 2 bases, the J end by 0 bases, with 11 bases between. DNA of the CDR3: TGTGCCAGCAGCTTACGGCAGGGATTAGCCAAAAACATTCAGTACTTC. Its translation is CASSLRQGLAKNIQYF. The whole variable domain, filled in from reference TRBV7-2 and TRBJ2-4, reads GAGVSQSPSNKVTEKGKDVELRCDPISGHTALYWYRQSLGQGLEFLIYFQGNSAPDKSGLPSDRFSAERTGGSVSTLTIQRTQQEDSAVYLCASSLRQGLAKNIQYFGAGTRLSVL.